Only a few counts were recorded for the clone carrying this T cell receptor beta chain. What it binds is not known. The sample comes from a study of cytomegalovirus exposure and HLA in healthy donors. Study-wide points: It emerged from a later analysis that several of the most significant clusters appeared to be linked to common viral pathogens.

Germline CDR1 and CDR2: SGHDT and YYEEEE. V shed 3 bases and J 8 bases; nucleotides not matched to a gene: 7. The CDR3 totals 15 residues. PCR was performed using 60 Vbeta and 13 Jbeta primers. Assay used: immunoSEQ multiplex PCR; TCRdb lists only in-frame clones, some missing. The data hold roughly 150,000 clones, with more than 9.5% observed a single time. The chain links TRBV5-6 to TRBJ1-4, with 10 positions matching TRBD1. This TCR was recovered from a man aged 50-59 years in good health and CMV-seronegative. The source material was PBMCs. The CDR3 nucleotides are TGTGCCAGCAGCTCCCGACAGGGGGCGGACGAAAAACTGTTTTTT. Translation gives CASSSRQGADEKLFF.